The 26 T cell receptor beta chains reported below all come from one sample, sequenced in a study of shared clonotypes between healthy human individuals. Clones were read by immunoSEQ multiplex PCR, and TCRdb kept only the in-frame ones, dropping some. This repertoire shows around 2,000,000 clones, about 92% found once; its top ten account for around 1.7%. CD8 cells regarded as naive lacked CD45RO, were positively chosen for CCR7, and omitted terminally differentiated effector memory CD45RA+ cells. The material sequenced was naive CD8+ T cells from PBMCs. The origin of the receptors is a man between 18 and 29 years old in good health. Some clones in this sample may be carry-over from other donors' samples.

This rearrangement joins TRBV4-1 to TRBJ2-7, with TRBD1 matching 7 bases. Looked up from germline, CDR1 is MGHRA and CDR2 is YSYEKL. V shed 0 bases, J shed 4 bases, and the junction held 9 bases outside the gene matches. The CDR3 extends over 16 amino acids. In nucleotides, the CDR3 is TGCGCCAGCAGCCAAGAAAAAGAGGGACAGCCTTACGAGCAGTACTTC. Translating it yields CASSQEKEGQPYEQYF.

The chain carries TRBV10-3 and TRBJ2-5; 8 nucleotides align to TRBD1. Looked up from germline, CDR1 is ENHRY and CDR2 is SYGVKD. The CDR3 length is 15 residues. V shed 4 bases, J shed 6 bases, and the junction held 10 bases outside the gene matches. The DNA for the CDR3 is TGTGCCATCAGTGTCGGGACAGGAAAGAGTAAGACCCAGTACTTC. Protein product: CAISVGTGKSKTQYF.

This clone was detected once. The chain employs TRBV7-5 and TRBJ2-7; TRBD1 is the table's D call, not checked against the DNA. TRBV7-5 constitutes a pseudogene. The CDR3 covers 16 residues. The CDR3 coding sequence is TGTGTCAGAAGCTGCGCGAGGGGGAACGATTCCTACGAGCAGTACTTC. It yields the protein CVRSCARGNDSYEQYF.

This chain links TRBV18 with TRBJ2-5, with D perhaps TRBD2 (5 bases). The V gene lost 6 bases and the J gene lost 0 bases, with 11 bases spanning the gap. The length of the CDR3 is 14 residues. Germline CDR1 KGHSH, CDR2 LQKENI. The chain's CDR3 is CASSPDYDQETQYF. The DNA of the CDR3 is TGTGCCAGCTCTCCAGACTACGACCAAGAGACCCAGTACTTC.

The chain links TRBV11-1 to TRBJ2-1, with D unresolved. V was clipped by 5 bases and J by 6 bases, with 11 bases between them. The CDR3 has 13 residues. Looked up from germline, CDR1 is SGHAT and CDR2 is FQDESV (reference sequence). This CDR3 is CASSRAPPNEQFF. CDR3 in DNA: TGTGCCAGCAGCCGAGCCCCTCCCAATGAGCAGTTCTTC.

Regarding this clone: The sample contains more than one DNA sequence encoding this CDR3. The rearrangement uses TRBV27 and TRBJ2-3; possibly TRBD1 for D (5 bases). Trimming stripped 0 bases from V and 4 bases from J, with 5 bases between. The CDR3 length is 13 residues. The V gene's germline CDR1 is MNHEY and CDR2 SMNVEV (reference sequence). The CDR3 DNA reads as TGTGCCAGCAGTTTATCCAGGGCAGATACGCAGTATTTT. Its translation: CASSLSRADTQYF.

Worth noting for this clone: This sample also contains other DNA sequences that code for the same CDR3. The rearrangement uses TRBV6-5 and TRBJ2-1; 7 bases align to TRBD2. The V segment lost 2 bases and the J segment 3 bases; nucleotides outside the gene matches: 4. Germline V lookup: CDR1 MNHEY, CDR2 SVGAGI. The CDR3 extends over 15 amino acids. The CDR3 reads CASSYGGSGYNEQFF. For the CDR3, the DNA is TGTGCCAGCAGTTACGGCGGGAGTGGCTACAATGAGCAGTTCTTC.

As concerns this clone: Other DNA variants within this sample encode the same CDR3. The chain combines TRBV6-5 with TRBJ1-2; perhaps TRBD1 as D (5 bases). CDR3 size: 11 residues. Germline assignment: CDR1 MNHEY and CDR2 SVGAGI. Deletions cut 5 bases from V and 7 bases from J, with 8 bases between. Here the CDR3 reads CASSPGGGYTF. The DNA of the CDR3 is TGTGCCAGCAGTCCCGGGGGTGGCTACACCTTC.

The chain carries TRBV11-2 and TRBJ2-5; 12 bases align to TRBD2. Germline lookup yields CDR1 SGHAT and CDR2 FQNNGV. With V trimmed by 5 bases and J by 7 bases, 11 bases remained unmatched. This CDR3 has 16 amino acids. The chain's CDR3 is CASSPGLAGPRVTQYF. For the CDR3, the DNA is TGTGCCAGCAGCCCAGGACTAGCGGGACCCAGGGTGACCCAGTACTTC.

This chain uses TRBV7-2 with TRBJ1-1; perhaps TRBD1 as D (6 bases). Germline values: CDR1 SGHTA, CDR2 FQGNSA. This CDR3 contains 17 residues. Between the trimmed V and J ends, which lost 5 bases and 0 bases, there was a span of 19 bases. CDR3 sequence: CASSPIVKGDLNTEAFF. CDR3 bases: TGTGCCAGCAGCCCCATCGTGAAGGGGGATTTGAACACTGAAGCTTTCTTT.

This clone has just one count. V gene TRBV5-1 combines with J gene TRBJ2-7; a possible D gene is TRBD2 (6 bases). The germline CDR1 and CDR2 sequences are SGHRS and YFSETQ. V gave up 2 bases and J gave up 2 bases, with 14 bases separating them. The CDR3 is 15 residues long. The CDR3 spells CASSFGVADTYEQYF. CDR3 DNA: TGCGCCAGCAGCTTCGGGGTAGCGGATACCTACGAGCAGTACTTC.

This clone was seen a handful of times. The rearrangement uses TRBV27 and TRBJ1-5; no definite D call. Germline V lookup: CDR1 MNHEY, CDR2 SMNVEV (reference sequence). This CDR3 is built from 15 residues. V gave up 5 bases and J gave up 0 bases, with 11 bases separating them. CDR3 DNA: TGTGCCAGCAGTGCGTGGGGATATAGCAATCAGCCCCAGCATTTT. Protein product: CASSAWGYSNQPQHF.

V gene TRBV11-3 combines with J gene TRBJ2-1, with 10 bases identical to TRBD2. Germline V gene data show CDR1 as SGHNT and CDR2 as YENEEA. J was trimmed by 8 bases and V by 4 bases; bases with no gene match: 17. The CDR3 is 18 amino acids. The chain's CDR3 is CASSSGYTGTSVFHEQFF. DNA for the CDR3: TGTGCCAGCAGCTCCGGATATACCGGGACTAGCGTTTTCCATGAGCAGTTCTTC.

A word on this clone: The sample has other DNA sequences that encode this CDR3 too. The chain carries TRBV19 and TRBJ2-7; 7 bases are shared with TRBD2. There are 14 residues in the CDR3. Trimming at V came to 3 bases and at J to 3 bases, leaving 5 bases not matched to a gene. Germline loops: CDR1 LNHDA, CDR2 SQIVND (reference sequence). Here the CDR3 DNA reads TGTGCCAGTAGTATGGGCGGGAGCAGCTACGAGCAGTACTTC. This translates into CASSMGGSSYEQYF.

The chain has TRBV15 and TRBJ1-2, with D unresolved. Per germline, CDR1 LNHNV and CDR2 YYDKDF (reference sequence). This CDR3 is 14 amino acids long. Between the trimmed V and J ends, which lost 3 bases and 3 bases, there was a span of 11 bases. CDR3 sequence: CATSREYSHYGYTF. The CDR3 nucleotides are TGTGCCACCAGCAGGGAATACAGTCACTATGGCTACACCTTC.

To note about this clone: This sample also contains other DNA sequences that code for the same CDR3. The J gene is TRBJ2-1, the V gene TRBV20-1; D uncertain. This CDR3 region has 11 residues. CDR1 and CDR2 from the germline V gene are DFQATT and SNEGSKA (reference sequence). V was trimmed by 6 bases and J by 3 bases, leaving 6 bases between them. Here the CDR3 reads CSAPSYNEQFF. The CDR3 nucleotides are TGCAGTGCCCCCAGCTACAATGAGCAGTTCTTC.

V usage is TRBV9 and J usage is TRBJ2-1; 10 bases match TRBD2. The CDR3 length is 14 residues. V dropped 4 bases and J dropped 7; count of bases not matched to a gene: 5. Germline V gene data show CDR1 as SGDLS and CDR2 as YYNGEE. The CDR3: CASSRGLARNEQFF. For the CDR3, the DNA is TGTGCCAGCAGCCGGGGACTAGCGCGTAATGAGCAGTTCTTC.

J is TRBJ2-5 and V is TRBV6-6; either TRBD1 or TRBD2 may supply D (5 bases each). Germline V gives CDR1 MNHNY, CDR2 SVGAGI (reference sequence). The CDR3 loop spans 16 amino acids. V lost 4 bases and J 5 bases, leaving 20 bases between the germline ends. The CDR3 sequence is CASSLGQEGIGETQYF. The CDR3 DNA follows: TGTGCCAGCAGTTTGGGCCAAGAGGGGATTGGGGAGACCCAGTACTTC.

The chain recombines TRBV2 with TRBJ1-1, with 7 bases fitting TRBD1. V was clipped by 4 bases and J by 0 bases; unmatched bases: 2. The V gene's germline CDR1 is SNHLY and CDR2 FYNNEI. CDR3 length: 14 residues. In DNA form, the CDR3 reads TGTGCCAGCAGTGGGCAGGGGGTGAACACTGAAGCTTTCTTT. Translating it yields CASSGQGVNTEAFF. The variable domain in full, completed from reference TRBV2 and TRBJ1-1, reads EPEVTQTPSHQVTQMGQEVILRCVPISNHLYFYWYRQILGQKVEFLVSFYNNEISEKSEIFDDQFSVERPDGSNFTLKIRSTKLEDSAMYFCASSGQGVNTEAFFGQGTRLTVV.

A single count supports this clone. The gene calls are TRBV2 and TRBJ1-1, with D perhaps TRBD1 (5 bases). Germline CDR1 and CDR2: SNHLY and FYNNEI. This CDR3 is built from 15 residues. The germline V and J ends were trimmed by 5 bases and 7 bases, with 20 bases remaining between them. The CDR3 region has the DNA TGTGCCAGCAGTCCGGGCCCGGGCAGGGCCGGTGAAGCTTTCTTT. As protein: CASSPGPGRAGEAFF.

This chain uses TRBV27 with TRBJ1-5; 7 bases agree with TRBD1. This CDR3 has 15 residues. Germline V gene sequence: CDR1 MNHEY, CDR2 SMNVEV (reference sequence). The V gene end was trimmed by 3 bases and the J gene end by 5 bases; junction bases not matched to a gene: 7. CDR3 region: CASSFRQGRDQPQHF. Here the CDR3 DNA reads TGTGCCAGCAGTTTTCGACAGGGAAGGGATCAGCCCCAGCATTTT.

The chain uses TRBV5-4 and TRBJ1-3; D is unresolved. The CDR3 is 17 amino acids. V lost 3 bases, J lost 0 bases, and 16 bases lay in between. CDR1 and CDR2 from the germline V gene are SGHNT and YYREEE (reference sequence). CDR3 coding DNA: TGTGCCAGCAGCTCAAATGGACGGACTATCTCTGGAAACACCATATATTTT. Translating gives CASSSNGRTISGNTIYF. Combining the CDR3 with reference TRBV5-4 and TRBJ1-3 gives the whole variable domain ETGVTQSPTHLIKTRGQQVTLRCSSQSGHNTVSWYQQALGQGPQFIFQYYREEENGRGNFPPRFSGLQFPNYSSELNVNALELDDSALYLCASSSNGRTISGNTIYFGEGSWLTVV.

Here the CDR3 reads CASSFGQFNEKLFF. As DNA, the CDR3 is TGTGCCAGCAGCTTTGGTCAGTTTAATGAAAAACTGTTTTTT. The genes are TRBV7-9 and TRBJ1-4; D not resolved. Germline CDR1 SEHNR, CDR2 FQNEAQ (reference sequence). There are 14 residues in the CDR3. Trimming pared 3 bases from V and 4 bases from J, leaving 9 bases between.

The count of this clone is one. The V and J genes are TRBV15 and TRBJ2-5, with unresolved D. The V and J ends lost 4 bases and 2 bases respectively, with 17 bases between them. Germline values: CDR1 LNHNV, CDR2 YYDKDF (reference sequence). The CDR3 length is 16 residues. Here the CDR3 reads CATSISPEAVQETQYF. The DNA of the CDR3 is TGTGCCACCAGCATCTCCCCTGAAGCAGTACAAGAGACCCAGTACTTC.

This chain joins TRBV7-3 and TRBJ2-1; 9 positions agree with TRBD2. The V segment lost 0 bases and the J segment 9 bases; nucleotides outside the gene matches: 9. Germline V gene sequence: CDR1 SGHTA, CDR2 FQGTGA. The CDR3 is 16 residues long. CDR3 protein: CASSLTLTSGYAEQFF. In nucleotides, the CDR3 is TGTGCCAGCAGCTTAACGTTAACTAGCGGGTACGCTGAGCAGTTCTTC.

The chain has TRBV9 and TRBJ2-6; D is ambiguous. CDR1 is SGDLS, CDR2 YYNGEE, per germline. The CDR3 runs 16 residues. V gave up 5 bases and J gave up 0 bases, with 12 bases separating them. The CDR3 spells CASSLNSHSGANVLTF. The CDR3 DNA follows: TGTGCCAGCAGTTTGAACAGCCACTCTGGGGCCAACGTCCTGACTTTC.